The TCR beta chain described here comes from a study of T cells in Graves' hyperthyroidism and ophthalmopathy. The study's findings and limits: Blood held most thyroid clonotypes expanded above 0.001 frequency.

CDR1 SGHRS and CDR2 YFSETQ come from the germline V gene. The CDR3 spans 15 residues. V was shortened by 4 bases and J by 6 bases, with 20 bases between the two germline ends. Amplified regions were TCR beta CDR3 sequences from RNA transcripts. HTBI primers drove first-round RT-PCR of the TCR CDR3. TCRdb re-called the multiplex PCR reads through MiXCR, storing one row per CDR3 protein. The table records 300,000 to 500,000 distinct CDR3 sequences, 11% to 15% of them present only once. Clinical Activity Scores of at least 3, NOSPECS grades of at least 4 and durations under 3 months characterized ophthalmopathy patients. Orbital computed tomography and thyroid ultrasound, together with serum TRAb and thyroxine and clinical symptoms, were used for diagnoses. This clonotype has at least ten counts. The antigen remains undetermined.

The J gene is TRBJ2-7, the V gene TRBV5-1; D not certain. This TCR derives from a man aged 45-65 years with Graves' ophthalmopathy. Sequenced material: blood. As DNA, the CDR3 is TGCGCCAGCAGCGAGGATCCCAAGGCTGGACGCGAGCAGTACTTC. This translates into CASSEDPKAGREQYF. Based on the CDR3 plus reference TRBV5-1 and TRBJ2-7, the full variable domain is KAGVTQTPRYLIKTRGQQVTLSCSPISGHRSVSWYQQTPGQGLQFLFEYFSETQRNKGNFPGRFSGRQFSNSRSEMNVSTLELGDSALYLCASSEDPKAGREQYFGPGTRLTVT.